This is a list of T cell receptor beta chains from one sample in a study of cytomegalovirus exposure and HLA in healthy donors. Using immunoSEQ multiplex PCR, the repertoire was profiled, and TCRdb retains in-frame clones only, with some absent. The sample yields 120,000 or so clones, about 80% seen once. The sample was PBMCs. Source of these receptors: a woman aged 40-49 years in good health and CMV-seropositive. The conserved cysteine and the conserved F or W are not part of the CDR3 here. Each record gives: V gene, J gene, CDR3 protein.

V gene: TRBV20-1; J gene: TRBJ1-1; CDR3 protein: SAVTGNEAF
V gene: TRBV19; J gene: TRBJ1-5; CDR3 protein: ASSTEQTSNQPQH
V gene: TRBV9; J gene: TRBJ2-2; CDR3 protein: ASSVLAGNTGELF
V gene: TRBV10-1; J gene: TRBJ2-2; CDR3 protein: ASSEVTSTSGGELF
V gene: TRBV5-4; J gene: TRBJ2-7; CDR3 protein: ASSLGTSGSFEQY
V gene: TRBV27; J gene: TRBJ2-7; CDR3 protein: ASSLFTASYEQY
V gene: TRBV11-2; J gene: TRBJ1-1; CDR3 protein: ASSLRGSWADPLNTEAF
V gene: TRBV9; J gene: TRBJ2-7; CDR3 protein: ASSVALTTSGSREQY
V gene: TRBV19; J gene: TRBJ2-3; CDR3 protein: ASSDQGGAILDTQY
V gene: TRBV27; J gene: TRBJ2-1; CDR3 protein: ASRVTGVNEQF
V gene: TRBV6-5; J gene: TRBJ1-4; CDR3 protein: ASSYSIGTPEKLF
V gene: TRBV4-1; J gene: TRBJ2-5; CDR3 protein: ASSQGLAGGGETQY
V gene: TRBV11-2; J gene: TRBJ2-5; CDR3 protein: ASSLGRLAGVETQY
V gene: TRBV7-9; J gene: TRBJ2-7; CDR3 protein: ASSSLGPRGYEQY
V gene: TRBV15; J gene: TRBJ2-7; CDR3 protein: ATSRDFDRVTYEQY
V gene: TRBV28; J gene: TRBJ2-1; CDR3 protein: ASSYSKGLAGAWDEQF